This record looks at one T cell receptor beta chain sequence and its context. What it recognizes is unknown. Together with a sample-barcoded 5' primer, a J-beta primer mix was included in a second PCR lasting roughly 6 to 12 cycles. TCRdb called the 5' RACE reads again in MiXCR, with one record for every CDR3 protein. The sample carries 700,000 or so distinct CDR3 sequences, approximately 22% recorded once. These data belong to a study of blood T cells in healthy people across ages. Study-wide results and limits: Higher naive T cell percentage went strongly together with higher TCR beta diversity. Higher diversity, along with more naive CD4+ cells, distinguished long-lived donors from aged donors.

Each donor had around 11 milliliters of peripheral blood drawn. The receptor was isolated from a man aged 65-85 years in good health. The sample consisted of blood.

CDR3 sequence: CASSWGPGANSPLHF. In DNA, the CDR3 is TGTGCCAGCAGTTGGGGACCAGGGGCAAATTCACCCCTCCACTTT. The chain is built from TRBV12-3 or TRBV12-4 and TRBJ1-6; TRBD1 is a possible D gene (6 bases). The germline V and J ends were trimmed by 4 bases and 7 bases, with 14 bases remaining between them. This CDR3 region has 15 residues.